This record concerns one T cell receptor beta chain sequence. Its antigen is currently unknown. Data came from immunoSEQ multiplex PCR; TCRdb stores just in-frame clones and leaves some out. The sample shows approximately 82,000 clones, 85% of them seen only once. The CDR3 runs 11 residues. Per germline, CDR1 GTSNPN and CDR2 SVGIG (reference sequence). V was clipped by 3 bases and J by 5 bases, with 7 bases between them. This specimen belongs to a study of T cell responses to AZD1222 COVID-19 vaccine. General study results and limits: Compared with day 0, the breadth and depth of the Spike-specific TCR repertoire rose significantly after two doses of AZD1222. Regions 160-218 and 743-854 held dominance among vaccine-associated CD4 TCRs, which spanned spike. Per reports, nearly half of all spike-specific TCRs target regions that are unmutated in variants.

Sequenced here: peripheral blood, sampled on day 0 of AZD1222 vaccination. This receptor was taken from an adult in good health. V is TRBV30 and J is TRBJ1-2; unclear D gene. CDR3 residues: CAWRESYGYTF. The CDR3 region has the DNA TGTGCCTGGAGGGAAAGTTATGGCTACACCTTC.